A single sample is the source of the 15 T cell receptor beta chains below, sequenced in a study of technical replicates of blood from a handful of donors. The assay was immunoSEQ multiplex PCR, and TCRdb's table has in-frame clones only and misses some. This repertoire shows 70,000 to 95,000 clones, 90% to 95% found once; its top ten account for 0.2% to 0.3%. The specimen was T cells isolated from PBMCs. These receptors originate from a human donor in good health.

The chain recombines TRBV19 with TRBJ1-6, with D possibly TRBD1 on 6 matching bases. CDR1 and CDR2 (germline): LNHDA, SQIVND (reference sequence). The CDR3 loop spans 20 amino acids. V shed 1 base and J shed 0 bases, with 19 bases lying between them. CDR3 amino acids: CASSIGTAALAPSYNSPLHF. Written as DNA, the CDR3 is TGTGCCAGTAGTATAGGGACAGCTGCACTTGCGCCCTCCTATAATTCACCCCTCCACTTT.

J is TRBJ2-3 and V is TRBV4-1; TRBD2 matches at 11 bases. V gave up 3 bases and J gave up 0 bases; unmatched junction bases: 8. The CDR3 is 18 residues long. The germline CDR1 and CDR2 sequences are MGHRA and YSYEKL. The CDR3 protein is CASSQLAGGHTSTDTQYF. The DNA of the CDR3 is TGCGCCAGCAGCCAGCTAGCGGGGGGACATACTAGCACAGATACGCAGTATTTT.

The chain employs TRBV27 and TRBJ2-1; 8 bases fit TRBD2. The V segment lost 3 bases and the J segment 9 bases; nucleotides outside the gene matches: 4. CDR3 length: 13 residues. CDR1 and CDR2 from the germline V gene are MNHEY and SMNVEV (reference sequence). CDR3 bases: TGTGCCAGCAGTTTCCAGCGGGGGACTGAGCAGTTCTTC. As protein: CASSFQRGTEQFF.

The J gene is TRBJ2-5, the V gene TRBV5-1; TRBD1 is a possible D gene (5 bases). Germline V CDR1 and CDR2: SGHRS, YFSETQ. This CDR3 comprises 13 residues. The germline V and J ends were trimmed by 2 bases and 3 bases, with 8 bases remaining between them. The CDR3 protein is CASSFIGEETQYF. The CDR3 DNA follows: TGCGCCAGCAGCTTCATAGGGGAAGAGACCCAGTACTTC.

The chain is built from TRBV19 and TRBJ2-2, with a weak D call TRBD1 (5 bases). V lost 6 bases and J 3 bases, leaving 8 bases between the germline ends. The CDR3 has 13 residues. Germline loops: CDR1 LNHDA, CDR2 SQIVND (reference sequence). The CDR3 is CASSPRDTGELFF. DNA for the CDR3: TGTGCCAGTAGCCCCAGGGACACCGGGGAGCTGTTTTTT.

The chain joins TRBV6-4 to TRBJ2-3, with TRBD1 matching 7 bases. Trimming cost V 2 bases and J 1 base; bases outside gene matches: 6. In germline, CDR1 is MRHNA, CDR2 SNTAGT. The CDR3 extends over 16 amino acids. The CDR3 protein is CASSDHPDRGTDTQYF. For the CDR3, the DNA is TGTGCCAGCAGTGACCACCCTGACAGGGGCACAGATACGCAGTATTTT.

The CDR3, as DNA: TGTGCCAGCAGCCAGATCGCGGGGAATTCACCCCTCCACTTT. Protein sequence: CASSQIAGNSPLHF. The gene calls are TRBV14 and TRBJ1-6; D unresolved. The CDR3 is 14 amino acids. Germline CDR1 and CDR2: SGHDN and FVKESK. V lost 3 bases and J 7 bases, leaving 10 bases between the germline ends.

This sequence joins TRBV11-2 and TRBJ2-1; no clear D gene. The germline V and J ends were trimmed by 1 base and 3 bases, with 4 bases remaining between them. This CDR3 comprises 13 residues. Germline values: CDR1 SGHAT, CDR2 FQNNGV. The CDR3 here is CASSLVGYNEQFF. The CDR3 coding sequence is TGTGCCAGCAGCTTAGTCGGCTACAATGAGCAGTTCTTC.

The gene calls are TRBV4-2 and TRBJ1-3, with D possibly matching TRBD1 (5 bases). Trimming removed 0 bases from V and 1 base from J, with 10 bases in between. CDR1 and CDR2 (germline): LGHNA, YNFKEQ. This CDR3 comprises 16 residues. CDR3: CASSQDGQGSGNTIYF. The CDR3 coding sequence is TGTGCCAGCAGCCAAGATGGGCAGGGTTCTGGAAACACCATATATTTT.

The CDR3 loop is CASSDVAPGGEAFF. The CDR3 DNA reads as TGCGCCAGCAGTGATGTAGCCCCTGGGGGGGAAGCTTTCTTT. This sequence joins TRBV10-1 and TRBJ1-1; the D gene is possibly TRBD1 (5 bases). The CDR3 sequence is 14 residues long. The germline V and J ends were trimmed by 3 bases and 8 bases, with 16 bases remaining between them. The germline CDR1 and CDR2 sequences are WNHNN and SYGVQD (reference sequence).

In this sample, this clone turned up once. This sequence joins TRBV28 and TRBJ2-3, with TRBD2 identical over 14 bases. CDR3 length: 16 residues. Losses at the gene ends were 3 bases for V and 2 bases for J; bases not matched to a gene: 1. From germline, CDR1 is MDHEN and CDR2 SYDVKM. The CDR3 DNA reads as TGTGCCAGCAGTTTGGGACTAGCGGGAGCCACAGATACGCAGTATTTT. This encodes CASSLGLAGATDTQYF.

The chain carries TRBV6-5 and TRBJ2-7; 8 bases map to TRBD1. After removal of 5 bases from V and 6 bases from J, the junction contained 12 bases not matched to a gene. The germline V gene has CDR1 MNHEY and CDR2 SVGAGI. This CDR3 comprises 15 residues. The CDR3 loop is CASSITQGVTGEQYF. The CDR3 DNA reads TGTGCCAGCAGTATCACACAGGGGGTGACTGGCGAGCAGTACTTC.

The CDR3 loop is CASSLRDRVVYEQYF. CDR3 in DNA: TGTGCCAGTAGTCTCCGGGACAGGGTTGTCTACGAGCAGTACTTC. This chain connects TRBV19 to TRBJ2-7, with TRBD1 identical over 9 bases. With 5 bases clipped from V and 3 bases from J, the junction kept 8 bases outside the gene matches. Germline CDR1 and CDR2: LNHDA and SQIVND (reference sequence). The CDR3 sequence is 15 residues long.

The chain uses TRBV9 and TRBJ1-2; 7 bases align to TRBD1. CDR1 and CDR2 from the germline V gene are SGDLS and YYNGEE. V lost 4 bases to trimming and J lost 4 bases; unmatched junction nucleotides: 7. There are 14 residues in the CDR3. The CDR3 sequence: CASSSSTGSYGYTF. CDR3 nucleotide sequence: TGTGCCAGCAGCTCCTCGACAGGGTCCTATGGCTACACCTTC.

This clone occurred once. This chain uses TRBV27 with TRBJ2-7; no clear D gene. Trimming removed 4 bases at V and 6 bases at J, with 7 bases between. CDR1 MNHEY and CDR2 SMNVEV come from the germline V gene (reference sequence). The CDR3 extends over 11 amino acids. The CDR3, as DNA: TGTGCCAGCAGTTCCCTCCTCGAGCAGTACTTC. Encoded protein: CASSSLLEQYF.